The 8 T cell receptor beta chains below come from one sample, sequenced in a study of CD8 T cells in ankylosing spondylitis. MiXCR was run by TCRdb on the 5' RACE reads, yielding one entry per CDR3 protein. There are approximately 250,000 distinct CDR3 sequences in the sample; about 24% occur only once, and 0.5% to 0.65% lies in the top ten. The source material was blood, either unsorted or a sorted T cell fraction (not recorded which). These receptors were collected from a male donor with ankylosing spondylitis or in good health (not recorded which).

V usage is TRBV7-8 and J usage is TRBJ2-7; D ambiguous. Trimming removed 5 bases from V and 2 bases from J, with 10 bases in between. This CDR3 spans 13 amino acids. CDR1 and CDR2 (germline): SGHVS, FQNEAQ. As DNA, the CDR3 is TGTGCCAGCAGCCCTCGCACCACCTACGAGCAGTACTTC. It encodes CASSPRTTYEQYF.

The J gene is TRBJ2-3, the V gene TRBV6-1; 8 bases fit TRBD2. V was clipped by 6 bases and J by 3 bases; unmatched bases: 5. The germline V gene has CDR1 MNHNS and CDR2 SASEGT. The CDR3 consists of 14 residues. The CDR3 here is CASRPGGPTDTQYF. Written as DNA, the CDR3 is TGTGCCAGCAGGCCGGGGGGGCCGACAGATACGCAGTATTTT.

The V gene is TRBV6-1, the J gene TRBJ1-1; TRBD1 is a possible D gene (5 bases). The V end lost 4 bases, the J end lost 3 bases, and 12 bases lay between the germline ends. CDR1 and CDR2 (germline): MNHNS, SASEGT. The CDR3 contains 14 residues. The chain's CDR3 is CASSVVGGDTEAFF. The CDR3 coding sequence is TGTGCCAGCAGTGTCGTAGGAGGGGACACTGAAGCTTTCTTT.

Comments on this clonotype: A junction end diverges from the germline sequence, so it may reflect a read error. The V and J genes are TRBV10-3 and TRBJ1-6; 9 bases line up with TRBD1. The CDR3 has 13 amino acids. Per the germline V gene, CDR1 is ENHRY and CDR2 is SYGVKD. This CDR3 reads CTIRGTGNSPLHF. DNA for the CDR3: TGTACCATCAGGGGGACAGGGAATTCACCCCTCCACTTT.

The chain recombines TRBV15 with TRBJ2-7, with 7 bases aligning to TRBD1. Germline CDR1 reads LNHNV; CDR2 reads YYDKDF (reference sequence). This CDR3 comprises 14 residues. After removal of 3 bases from V and 2 bases from J, the junction contained 4 bases not matched to a gene. The CDR3 loop reads CATSRGQITYEQYF. The DNA for the CDR3 is TGTGCCACCAGCAGGGGACAGATTACCTACGAGCAGTACTTC.

In DNA form, the CDR3 reads TGCAGTGCCCTGAGGGGGAGGGAGCAAGAGACCCAGTACTTC. This encodes CSALRGREQETQYF. The rearrangement links TRBV20-1 to TRBJ2-5, with TRBD2 as a possible D gene (7 bases). The length of the CDR3 is 14 residues. Germline CDR1 and CDR2: DFQATT and SNEGSKA (reference sequence). The V and J ends lost 6 bases and 2 bases respectively, with 16 bases between them.

The table lists this clonotype with many counts. This chain connects TRBV5-6 to TRBJ2-7; D unresolved. The V gene's germline CDR1 is SGHDT and CDR2 YYEEEE. There are 13 residues in the CDR3. V was cut by 1 base and J by 6 bases, with 11 bases left in between. The CDR3, as DNA: TGTGCCAGCAGCTTGAATCCTATGACCGAGCAGTACTTC. It specifies CASSLNPMTEQYF.

The rearrangement uses TRBV11-2 and TRBJ2-3; D assignment may be TRBD1 or TRBD2 (6 bases each). Trimming stripped 7 bases from V and 1 base from J, with 18 bases between. The CDR3 has 16 amino acids. Per the germline V gene, CDR1 is SGHAT and CDR2 is FQNNGV. The CDR3 bases are TGTGCCAGCACCCTGGAGGGGGACACCGGCACAGATACGCAGTATTTT. This encodes CASTLEGDTGTDTQYF.